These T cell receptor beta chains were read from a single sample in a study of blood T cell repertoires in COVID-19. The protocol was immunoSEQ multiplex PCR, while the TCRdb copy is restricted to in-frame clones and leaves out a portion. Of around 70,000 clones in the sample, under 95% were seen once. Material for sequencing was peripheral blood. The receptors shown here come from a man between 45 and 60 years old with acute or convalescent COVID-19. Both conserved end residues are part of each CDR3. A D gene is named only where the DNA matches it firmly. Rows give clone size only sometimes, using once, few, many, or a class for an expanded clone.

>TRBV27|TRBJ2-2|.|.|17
CASSLFAGHPNTGELFF
TGTGCCAGCAGTTTATTCGCTGGGCACCCCAACACCGGGGAGCTGTTTTTT
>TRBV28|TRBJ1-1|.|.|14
CASSSRTADTEAFF
TGTGCCAGCAGTTCCCGGACAGCGGACACTGAAGCTTTCTTT
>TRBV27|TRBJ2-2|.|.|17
CASSLHPWGANTGELFF
TGTGCCAGCAGTTTACACCCATGGGGGGCGAACACCGGGGAGCTGTTTTTT
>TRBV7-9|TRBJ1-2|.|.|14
CASSPKQLMDGYTF
TGTGCCAGCAGCCCAAAACAGCTCATGGATGGCTACACCTTC
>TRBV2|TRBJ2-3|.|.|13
CASSVNRRGTQYF
TGTGCCAGCAGTGTGAACAGGCGGGGTACGCAGTATTTT
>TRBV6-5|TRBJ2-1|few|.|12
CASSQLENEQFF
TGTGCCAGCAGCCAACTAGAGAATGAGCAGTTCTTC
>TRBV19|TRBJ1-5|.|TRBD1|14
CASIGDRANQPQHF
TGTGCCAGTATTGGGGACAGGGCGAACCAGCCCCAGCATTTT
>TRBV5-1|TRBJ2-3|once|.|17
CASSSSSRLEYTDTQYF
TGCGCCAGCAGCTCGTCGTCGAGGCTAGAGTACACAGATACGCAGTATTTT
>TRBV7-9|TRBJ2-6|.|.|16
CASSATIALGANVLTF
TGTGCCAGCAGCGCCACAATAGCCCTTGGGGCCAACGTCCTGACTTTC
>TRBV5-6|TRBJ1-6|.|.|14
CASSLVAGGSPLHF
TGTGCCAGCAGCTTGGTTGCTGGTGGCTCACCCCTCCACTTT
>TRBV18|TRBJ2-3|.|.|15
CASSPQQGRTDTQYF
TGTGCCAGCTCACCACAACAGGGGAGGACAGATACGCAGTATTTT
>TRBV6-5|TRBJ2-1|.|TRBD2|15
CASRLAGEGRNEQFF
TGTGCCAGCAGACTAGCGGGAGAGGGGAGGAATGAGCAGTTCTTC
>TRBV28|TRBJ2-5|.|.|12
CASTGLSETQYF
TGTGCCAGCACGGGGTTATCAGAGACCCAGTACTTC
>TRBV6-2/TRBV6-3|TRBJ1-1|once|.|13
CASSYGQNTEAFF
TGTGCCAGCAGTTATGGGCAGAACACTGAAGCTTTCTTT
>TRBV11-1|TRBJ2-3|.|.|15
CASSPRQVSTDTQYF
TGTGCCAGCAGCCCAAGACAGGTTTCCACAGATACGCAGTATTTT
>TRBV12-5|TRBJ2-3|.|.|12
CASGLSRDTQYF
TGTGCTAGTGGTTTGTCCCGGGATACGCAGTATTTT
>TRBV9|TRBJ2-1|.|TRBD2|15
CASGRASGSYNEQFF
TGTGCCAGCGGAAGGGCTAGCGGGAGTTACAATGAGCAGTTCTTC
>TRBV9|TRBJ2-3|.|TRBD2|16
CASSVLAGVGTDTQYF
TGTGCCAGCAGCGTACTAGCGGGAGTTGGCACAGATACGCAGTATTTT
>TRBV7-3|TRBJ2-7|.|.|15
CASSSRDIGHYEQYF
TGTGCCAGCAGCTCGAGGGACATCGGCCACTACGAGCAGTACTTC
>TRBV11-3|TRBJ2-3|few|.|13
CASSWSSVDTQYF
TGTGCCAGCAGCTGGTCTAGCGTAGATACGCAGTATTTT
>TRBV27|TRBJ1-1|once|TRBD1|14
CASSLATGGTEAFF
TGTGCCAGCAGTTTAGCTACAGGGGGGACTGAAGCTTTCTTT
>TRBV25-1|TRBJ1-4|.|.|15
CASSDWKGNNEKLFF
TGTGCCAGCAGTGACTGGAAGGGGAATAATGAAAAACTGTTTTTT
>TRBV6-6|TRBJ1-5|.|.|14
CASRGTGRNQPQHF
TGTGCCAGCAGGGGAACAGGCCGCAATCAGCCCCAGCATTTT
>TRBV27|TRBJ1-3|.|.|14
CASRGASFTNTIYF
TGTGCCAGCAGGGGGGCATCTTTTACTAACACCATATATTTT
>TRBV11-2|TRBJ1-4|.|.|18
CASSRPTGLGATNEKLFF
TGTGCCAGCAGCCGTCCTACCGGGCTGGGAGCAACTAATGAAAAACTGTTTTTT
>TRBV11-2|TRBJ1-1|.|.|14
CASSLVGGDVGAFF
TGTGCCAGCAGCTTAGTGGGGGGGGACGTCGGAGCTTTCTTT
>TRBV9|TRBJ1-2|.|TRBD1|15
CASSVVGTGTYGYTF
TGTGCCAGCAGCGTAGTGGGGACAGGGACCTATGGCTACACCTTC
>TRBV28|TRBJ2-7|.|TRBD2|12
CASNGGGYEQYF
TGTGCCAGCAACGGGGGGGGTTACGAGCAGTACTTC
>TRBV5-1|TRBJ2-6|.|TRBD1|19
CASSLVAGQVQGGANVLTF
TGCGCCAGCAGCTTGGTGGCGGGACAGGTCCAGGGGGGGGCCAACGTCCTGACTTTC
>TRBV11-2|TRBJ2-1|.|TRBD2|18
CASSLATHRLAGYNEQFF
TGTGCCAGCAGCTTAGCGACCCACCGACTAGCGGGCTACAATGAGCAGTTCTTC
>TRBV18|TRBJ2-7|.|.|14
CASSPPSSLAEQYF
TGTGCCAGCTCACCACCGAGTTCTCTAGCCGAGCAGTACTTC
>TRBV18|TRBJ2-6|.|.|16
CASSPLLASGANVLTF
TGTGCCAGCTCACCACTGCTAGCCTCTGGGGCCAACGTCCTGACTTTC
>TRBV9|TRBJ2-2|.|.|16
CASHRAAGTNTGELFF
TGTGCCAGTCATCGGGCGGCGGGGACGAACACCGGGGAGCTGTTTTTT
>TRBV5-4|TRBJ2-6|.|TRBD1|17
CASSHGTGSSGANVLTF
TGTGCCAGCAGCCATGGGACAGGTAGCTCTGGGGCCAACGTCCTGACTTTC
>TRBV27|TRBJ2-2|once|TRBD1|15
CASRLHRGSTGELFF
TGTGCCAGCCGTTTGCACAGGGGGTCGACCGGGGAGCTGTTTTTT
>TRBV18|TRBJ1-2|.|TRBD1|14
CASSPQQTGDGYTF
TGTGCCAGCTCACCCCAACAGACAGGGGACGGCTACACCTTC
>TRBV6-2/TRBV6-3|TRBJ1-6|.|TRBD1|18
CASSYDRVEGSYNSPLHF
TGTGCCAGCAGTTACGACAGGGTCGAAGGCTCCTATAATTCACCCCTCCACTTT
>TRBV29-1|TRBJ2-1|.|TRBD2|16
CSVTSGRAFSYNEQFF
TGCAGCGTGACTAGCGGGAGGGCCTTCTCCTACAATGAGCAGTTCTTC
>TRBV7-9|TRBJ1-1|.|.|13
CASSPKGVTEAFF
TGTGCCAGCAGCCCAAAGGGGGTCACTGAAGCTTTCTTT
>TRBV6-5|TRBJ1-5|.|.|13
CASRQGTYQPQHF
TGTGCCAGCAGACAGGGCACTTATCAGCCCCAGCATTTT
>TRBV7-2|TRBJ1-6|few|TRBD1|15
CASSQSTGTNSPLHF
TGTGCCAGCAGCCAATCGACAGGGACAAATTCACCCCTCCACTTT
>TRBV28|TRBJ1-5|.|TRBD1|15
CASRYGTGGNQPQHF
TGTGCCAGCAGGTACGGGACAGGGGGAAATCAGCCCCAGCATTTT
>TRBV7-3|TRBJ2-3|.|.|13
CASSSSGTDTQYF
TGTGCCAGCAGCTCTAGCGGCACAGATACGCAGTATTTT
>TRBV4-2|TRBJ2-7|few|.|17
CASSPRGPSGGTDEQYF
TGTGCCAGCAGCCCCCGTGGACCCAGCGGCGGGACCGACGAGCAGTACTTC
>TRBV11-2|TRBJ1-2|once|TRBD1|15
CASSLMGTGVDGYTF
TGTGCCAGCAGCCTAATGGGGACAGGGGTGGATGGCTACACCTTC
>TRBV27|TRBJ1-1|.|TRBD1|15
CASSFTGGLNTEAFF
TGTGCCAGCAGTTTCACAGGGGGCTTGAACACTGAAGCTTTCTTT
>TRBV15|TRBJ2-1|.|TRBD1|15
CATSRRTGRTDEQFF
TGTGCCACCAGCCGACGGACAGGGAGGACAGATGAGCAGTTCTTC
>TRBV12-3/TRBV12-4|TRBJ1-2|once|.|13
CASSPGLDYGYTF
TGTGCCAGCAGCCCAGGGTTGGACTATGGCTACACCTTC
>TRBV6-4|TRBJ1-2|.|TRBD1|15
CASSAGQGGGYGYTF
TGTGCCAGCAGTGCTGGACAGGGCGGAGGCTATGGCTACACCTTC
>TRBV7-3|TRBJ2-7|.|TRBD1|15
CASSPGQGRAYEQYF
TGTGCCAGCAGTCCTGGACAGGGGAGGGCCTACGAGCAGTACTTC
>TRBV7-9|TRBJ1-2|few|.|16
CASSPAGAILNYGYTF
TGTGCCAGCAGCCCTGCGGGCGCCATACTAAACTATGGCTACACCTTC
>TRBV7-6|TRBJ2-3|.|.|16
CASSPNNGASTDTQYF
TGTGCCAGCAGCCCGAACAATGGTGCTAGCACAGATACGCAGTATTTT
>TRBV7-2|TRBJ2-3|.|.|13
CASSLVFSDTQYF
TGTGCCAGCAGCTTAGTTTTCTCAGATACGCAGTATTTT
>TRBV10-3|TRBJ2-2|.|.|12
CATDSYTGELFF
TGTGCCACCGACAGCTACACCGGGGAGCTGTTTTTT